This T cell receptor beta chain was sequenced for a study of PD-1 blockade in classical Hodgkin lymphoma. Study-wide background: Every 2 weeks, patients had 3 mg/kg nivolumab intravenously. Study-level points and caveats: As was reported, newly diagnosed patients showed lower baseline TCR diversity than healthy donors did. Among the patients, those starting nivolumab under 1 year after ASCT were excluded. Significantly greater TCR diversity emerged by C4D1 in CD4+ cells but not CD8+ cells.

Remarks on this clone: Its antigen is as yet unknown.

This CDR3 spans 13 amino acids. The V and J ends lost 5 bases and 5 bases respectively, with 11 bases between them. Per the germline V gene, CDR1 is SEHNR and CDR2 is FQNEAQ (reference sequence). Sequencing was performed with immunoSEQ multiplex PCR; in TCRdb, only in-frame clones are kept and a portion is missing. The repertoire holds roughly 25,000 clones, about 70% seen once, with 25% to 30% in the top ten. Time point defined: cycle 4 day 1 (C4D1), after 5 to 7 weeks of nivolumab. After autologous stem cell transplantation all patients relapsed, and prior brentuximab vedotin exposure differed between cohorts.

The chain has TRBV7-9 and TRBJ2-3; D is unresolved. Sequencing used peripheral blood mononuclear cells (PBMCs), obtained before the fourth cycle of nivolumab. The TCR comes from a human donor with classical Hodgkin lymphoma. The CDR3 region has the DNA TGTGCCAGCAGCAAGCGCATGAGAGATACGCAGTATTTT. Translating gives CASSKRMRDTQYF.